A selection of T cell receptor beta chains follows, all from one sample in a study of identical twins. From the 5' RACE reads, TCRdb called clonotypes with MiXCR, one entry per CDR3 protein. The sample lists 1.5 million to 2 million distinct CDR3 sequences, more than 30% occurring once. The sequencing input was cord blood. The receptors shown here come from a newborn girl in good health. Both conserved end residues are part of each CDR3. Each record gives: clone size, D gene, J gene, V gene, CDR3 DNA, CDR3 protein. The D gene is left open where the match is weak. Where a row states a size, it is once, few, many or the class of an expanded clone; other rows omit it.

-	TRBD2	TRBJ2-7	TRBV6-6	TGTGCCAGCAGTCCCCCACTAGCGGGGGGAGGGTCCCAGTACTTC	CASSPPLAGGGSQYF
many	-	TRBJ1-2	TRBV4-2	TGTGCCAGCAGCCAAGGACAGGCGGGCTATGGCTACACCTTC	CASSQGQAGYGYTF
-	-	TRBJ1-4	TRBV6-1	TGTGCCAGCAGCAAAACAGGGCCCCTTAGAGAAAAACTGTTTTTT	CASSKTGPLREKLFF
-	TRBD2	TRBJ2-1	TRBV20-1	TGCAGTGCTAGATGGGGGTGGAGCGGGGGGAATGAGCAGTTCTTC	CSARWGWSGGNEQFF
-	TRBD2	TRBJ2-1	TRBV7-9	TGTGCCAGCTCCGGGACTAGCGGGGGAAAGTTCTTC	CASSGTSGGKFF
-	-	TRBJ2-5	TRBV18	TGTGCCAGCTCACCTCGGCAATTAGCGGCTCAAGAGACCCAGTACTTC	CASSPRQLAAQETQYF
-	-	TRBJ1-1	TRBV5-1	TGCGCCAGCAGCTTGGATATTAGCGGGTCTGAAGCTTTCTTT	CASSLDISGSEAFF
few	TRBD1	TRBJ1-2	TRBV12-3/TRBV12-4	TGTGCCAGCAGACCCGGGACAGGGGACTATGGCTACACCTTC	CASRPGTGDYGYTF
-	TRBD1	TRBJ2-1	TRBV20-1	TGCAGTGCTAGAGGACAGGGTGAGCAGTTCTTC	CSARGQGEQFF
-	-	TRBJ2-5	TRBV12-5	TGTGCTAGTGGTTTGGCTGGCACTAACAATGAGCAGTACTTC	CASGLAGTNNEQYF
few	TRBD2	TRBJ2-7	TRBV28	TGTGCCAGCAGTTTATACCTAAGCCTTACTAGCGGGGGCTCCTACGAGCAGTACTTC	CASSLYLSLTSGGSYEQYF
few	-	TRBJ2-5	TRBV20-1	TGCAGTGCTAGATTAGGTCAGACCCAGTACTTC	CSARLGQTQYF
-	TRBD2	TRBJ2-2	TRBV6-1	TGTGCCAGCAGTCCCCATGCCTTAGCGGGGGGGGAGCTGTTTTTT	CASSPHALAGGELFF
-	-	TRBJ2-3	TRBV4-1	TGCGCCAGCAGCCAAGTTGGGGCTGGCACAGATACGCAGTATTTT	CASSQVGAGTDTQYF